Reported below is one T cell receptor (beta chain). V lost 5 bases and J lost 5, with 7 bases in between. This CDR3 has 12 amino acids. Germline values: CDR1 SGHTA, CDR2 FQGNSA. This sample was included in a study of T cell responses to AZD1222 COVID-19 vaccine. Using immunoSEQ multiplex PCR, the repertoire was profiled, and TCRdb retains in-frame clones only, with some absent. The sample carries approximately 300,000 clones, 94% recorded once. Material: peripheral blood, obtained 28 days after the second AZD1222 dose. The chain uses TRBV7-2 and TRBJ1-5; D uncertain. The TCR was taken from an adult who received the AZD1222 COVID-19 vaccine. CDR3 residues: CASSQSYQPQHF. As DNA, the CDR3 is TGTGCCAGCAGCCAGAGCTATCAGCCCCAGCATTTT.